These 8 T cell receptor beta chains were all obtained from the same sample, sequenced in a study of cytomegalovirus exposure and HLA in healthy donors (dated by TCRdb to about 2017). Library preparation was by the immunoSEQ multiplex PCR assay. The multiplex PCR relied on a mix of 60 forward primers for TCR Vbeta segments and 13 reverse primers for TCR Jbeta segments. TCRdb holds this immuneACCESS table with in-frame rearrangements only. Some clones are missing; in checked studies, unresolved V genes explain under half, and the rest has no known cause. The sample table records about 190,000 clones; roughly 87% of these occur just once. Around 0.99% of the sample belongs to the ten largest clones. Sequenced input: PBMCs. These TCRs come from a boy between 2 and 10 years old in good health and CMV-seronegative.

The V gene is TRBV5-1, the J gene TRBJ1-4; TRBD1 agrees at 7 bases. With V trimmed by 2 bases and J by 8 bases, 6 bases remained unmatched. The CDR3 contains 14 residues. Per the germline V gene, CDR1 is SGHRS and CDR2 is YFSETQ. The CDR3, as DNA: TGCGCCAGCAGCTTTGAGGGGGCTGGGGAAAAACTGTTTTTT. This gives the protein CASSFEGAGEKLFF. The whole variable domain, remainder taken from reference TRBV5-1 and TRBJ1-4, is KAGVTQTPRYLIKTRGQQVTLSCSPISGHRSVSWYQQTPGQGLQFLFEYFSETQRNKGNFPGRFSGRQFSNSRSEMNVSTLELGDSALYLCASSFEGAGEKLFFGSGTQLSVL.

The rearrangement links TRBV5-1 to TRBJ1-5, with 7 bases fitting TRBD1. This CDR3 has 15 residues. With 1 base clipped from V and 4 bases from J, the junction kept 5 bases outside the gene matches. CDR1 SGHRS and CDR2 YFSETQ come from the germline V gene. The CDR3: CASSLSTGPNQPQHF. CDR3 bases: TGCGCCAGCAGCTTGTCGACAGGGCCAAATCAGCCCCAGCATTTT. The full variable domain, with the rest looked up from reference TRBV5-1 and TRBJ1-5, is KAGVTQTPRYLIKTRGQQVTLSCSPISGHRSVSWYQQTPGQGLQFLFEYFSETQRNKGNFPGRFSGRQFSNSRSEMNVSTLELGDSALYLCASSLSTGPNQPQHFGDGTRLSIL.

This chain's CDR3 is CASSVARGGAEAFF. The CDR3 DNA reads TGTGCCAGCAGCGTAGCTCGGGGGGGCGCTGAAGCTTTCTTT. The chain couples TRBV9 to TRBJ1-1, with D possibly being TRBD1 (6 bases). Germline loops: CDR1 SGDLS, CDR2 YYNGEE. V lost 0 bases, J lost 6 bases, and 12 bases lay in between. This CDR3 spans 14 amino acids.

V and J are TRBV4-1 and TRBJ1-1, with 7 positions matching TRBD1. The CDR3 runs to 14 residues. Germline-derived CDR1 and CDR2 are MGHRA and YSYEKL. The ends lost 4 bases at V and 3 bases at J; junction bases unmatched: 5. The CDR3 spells CASSLRQGDTEAFF. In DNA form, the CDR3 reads TGCGCCAGCAGCCTACGACAGGGAGACACTGAAGCTTTCTTT.

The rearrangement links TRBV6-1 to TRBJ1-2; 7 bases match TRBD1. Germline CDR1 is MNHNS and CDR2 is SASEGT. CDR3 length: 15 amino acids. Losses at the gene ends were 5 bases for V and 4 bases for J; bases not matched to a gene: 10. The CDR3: CASSQQGSITYGYTF. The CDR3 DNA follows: TGTGCCAGCAGTCAACAGGGGTCGATTACCTATGGCTACACCTTC.

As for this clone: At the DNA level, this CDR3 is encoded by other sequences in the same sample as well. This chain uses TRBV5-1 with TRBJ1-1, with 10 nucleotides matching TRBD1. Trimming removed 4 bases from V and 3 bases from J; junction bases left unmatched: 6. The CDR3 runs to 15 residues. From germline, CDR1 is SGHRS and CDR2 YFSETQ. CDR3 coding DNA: TGCGCCAGCAGCACCCGGGACAGGGGCGACACTGAAGCTTTCTTT. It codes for CASSTRDRGDTEAFF.

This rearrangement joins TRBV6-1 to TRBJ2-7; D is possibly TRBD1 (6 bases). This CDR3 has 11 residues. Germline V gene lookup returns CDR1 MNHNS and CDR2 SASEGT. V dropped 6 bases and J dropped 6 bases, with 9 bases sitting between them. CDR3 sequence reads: CASRGQIEQYF. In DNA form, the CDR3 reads TGTGCCAGCAGAGGACAGATCGAGCAGTACTTC.

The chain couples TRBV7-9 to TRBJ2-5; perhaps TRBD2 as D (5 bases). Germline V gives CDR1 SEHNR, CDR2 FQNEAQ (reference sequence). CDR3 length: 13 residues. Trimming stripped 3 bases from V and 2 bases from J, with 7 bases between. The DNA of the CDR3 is TGTGCCAGCAGCTTGGGCGGGCAAGAGACCCAGTACTTC. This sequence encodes CASSLGGQETQYF. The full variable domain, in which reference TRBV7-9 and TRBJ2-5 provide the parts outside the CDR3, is DTGVSQNPRHKITKRGQNVTFRCDPISEHNRLYWYRQTLGQGPEFLTYFQNEAQLEKSRLLSDRFSAERPKGSFSTLEIQRTEQGDSAMYLCASSLGGQETQYFGPGTRLLVL.